This T cell receptor (beta chain) came from a study of T cells in Graves' hyperthyroidism and ophthalmopathy. Each patient was aged 18 to 65 and had newly diagnosed hyperthyroidism of under 2 months' duration. The source material, RNA transcripts, was used to amplify TCR beta CDR3 regions. Researchers ran a first-round RT-PCR on the TCR CDR3 using the HTBI primer set. MiXCR was run by TCRdb on the multiplex PCR reads, yielding one entry per CDR3 protein. The repertoire has hundreds of thousands of distinct CDR3 sequences, 38% of them found once; the top ten carry 8.9%. This CDR3 region has 14 residues. Trimming took off 3 bases at V and 0 bases at J, with 6 bases between the two ends. Germline CDR1 LNHDA, CDR2 SQIVND (reference sequence). This clonotype appeared many times.

Sequencing input: blood. This TCR was recovered from a man between 18 and 35 years old with Graves' hyperthyroidism. The rearrangement uses TRBV19 and TRBJ1-3; D ambiguous. CDR3 protein: CASSMGISGNTIYF. In DNA, the CDR3 is TGTGCCAGTAGTATGGGAATCTCTGGAAACACCATATATTTT.